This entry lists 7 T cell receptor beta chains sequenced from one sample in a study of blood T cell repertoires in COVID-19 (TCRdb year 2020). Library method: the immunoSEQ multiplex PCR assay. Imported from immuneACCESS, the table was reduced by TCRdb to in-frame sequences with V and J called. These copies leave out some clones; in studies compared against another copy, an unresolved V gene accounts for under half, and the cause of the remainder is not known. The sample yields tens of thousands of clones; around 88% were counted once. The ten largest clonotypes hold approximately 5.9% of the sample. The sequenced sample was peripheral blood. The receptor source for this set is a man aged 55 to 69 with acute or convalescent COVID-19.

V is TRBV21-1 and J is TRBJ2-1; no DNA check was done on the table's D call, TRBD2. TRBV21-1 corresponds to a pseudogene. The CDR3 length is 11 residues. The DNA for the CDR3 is TGTGCCAGCCGGGGGGGCAATGAGCAGTTCTTC. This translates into CASRGGNEQFF.

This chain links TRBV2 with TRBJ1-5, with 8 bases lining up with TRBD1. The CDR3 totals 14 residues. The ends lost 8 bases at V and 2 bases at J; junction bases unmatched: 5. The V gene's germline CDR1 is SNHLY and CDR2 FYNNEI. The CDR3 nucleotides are TGTGCCAGCGCTTTGGACAGGGGCAATCAGCCCCAGCATTTT. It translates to CASALDRGNQPQHF.

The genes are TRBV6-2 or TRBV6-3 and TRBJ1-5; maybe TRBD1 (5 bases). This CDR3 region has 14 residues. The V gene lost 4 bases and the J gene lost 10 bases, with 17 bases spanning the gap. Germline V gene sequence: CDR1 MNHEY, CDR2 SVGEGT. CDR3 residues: CASSSRQPSDPQHF. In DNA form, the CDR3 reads TGTGCCAGCAGTTCCCGACAGCCGTCAGATCCCCAGCATTTT.

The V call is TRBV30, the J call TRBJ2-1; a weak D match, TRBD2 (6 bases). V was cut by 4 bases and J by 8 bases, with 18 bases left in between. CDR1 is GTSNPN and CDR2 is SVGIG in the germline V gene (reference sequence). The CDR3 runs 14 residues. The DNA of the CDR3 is TGTGCCTGGACCGGGTTAGGGAGGCCATATGAGCAGTTCTTC. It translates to CAWTGLGRPYEQFF. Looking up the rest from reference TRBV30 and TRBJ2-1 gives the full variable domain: SQTIHQWPATLVQPVGSPLSLECTVEGTSNPNLYWYRQAAGRGLQLLFYSVGIGQISSEVPQNLSASRPQDRQFILSSKKLLLSDSGFYLCAWTGLGRPYEQFFGPGTRLTVL.

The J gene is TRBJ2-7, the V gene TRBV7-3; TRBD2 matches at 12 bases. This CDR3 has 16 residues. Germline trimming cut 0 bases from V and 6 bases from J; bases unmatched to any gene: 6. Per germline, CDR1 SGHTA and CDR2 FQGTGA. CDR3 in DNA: TGTGCCAGCAGCTTAACCCCGACGGGACTAGCGGGCGAGCAGTACTTC. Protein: CASSLTPTGLAGEQYF.

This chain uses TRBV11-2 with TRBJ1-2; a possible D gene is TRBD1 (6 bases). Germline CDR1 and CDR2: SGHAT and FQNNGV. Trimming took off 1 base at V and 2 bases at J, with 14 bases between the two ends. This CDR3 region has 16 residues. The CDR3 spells CASSLGAGDGNYGYTF. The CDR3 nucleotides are TGTGCCAGCAGCTTAGGTGCAGGGGACGGAAACTATGGCTACACCTTC.

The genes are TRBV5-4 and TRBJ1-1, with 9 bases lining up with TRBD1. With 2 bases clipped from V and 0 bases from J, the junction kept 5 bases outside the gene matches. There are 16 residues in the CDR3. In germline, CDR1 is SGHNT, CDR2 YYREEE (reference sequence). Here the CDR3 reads CASSLGTGLLNTEAFF. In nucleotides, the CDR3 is TGTGCCAGCAGCTTAGGGACAGGGTTATTGAACACTGAAGCTTTCTTT.